This T cell receptor beta chain comes out of a study of T-cell reconstitution after alpha-beta-depleted transplantation in children. Study-wide findings and caveats: Day-60 TCRbeta diversity that was high in some patients was derived from surviving recipient T cells and thymic progenitors. Expanded graft clones numbering several hundred reportedly gave rise to alpha-beta T cells about two months after transplant. Newly generated T cells supplied most T-cell counts and diversity one year post-transplant.

TCRbeta library construction was performed incorporating unique molecular identifiers. TCRdb processed the PCR reads anew with MiXCR; each CDR3 protein has one entry. The sample shows hundreds of thousands of distinct CDR3 sequences, about 15% of them seen only once. As to this clonotype: What it recognizes is unknown.

With V trimmed by 4 bases and J by 5 bases, 8 bases remained unmatched. CDR1 and CDR2 (germline): SGHTA, FQGTGA. CDR3 length: 16 amino acids. The chain uses TRBV7-3 and TRBJ2-2, with 9 bases lining up with TRBD2. The clonotype originates from a male patient younger than 18 who had a stem cell transplant for acute lymphoblastic leukemia, so the T cells may come from the graft donor. The specimen comprised PBMCs, mostly from graft donor cells, sampled 360 days after TCRalphabeta/CD19-depleted stem cell transplant. The CDR3 region is CASSSVSGRKTGELFF. For the CDR3, the DNA is TGTGCCAGCAGCTCCGTCAGCGGGAGGAAAACCGGGGAGCTGTTTTTT.